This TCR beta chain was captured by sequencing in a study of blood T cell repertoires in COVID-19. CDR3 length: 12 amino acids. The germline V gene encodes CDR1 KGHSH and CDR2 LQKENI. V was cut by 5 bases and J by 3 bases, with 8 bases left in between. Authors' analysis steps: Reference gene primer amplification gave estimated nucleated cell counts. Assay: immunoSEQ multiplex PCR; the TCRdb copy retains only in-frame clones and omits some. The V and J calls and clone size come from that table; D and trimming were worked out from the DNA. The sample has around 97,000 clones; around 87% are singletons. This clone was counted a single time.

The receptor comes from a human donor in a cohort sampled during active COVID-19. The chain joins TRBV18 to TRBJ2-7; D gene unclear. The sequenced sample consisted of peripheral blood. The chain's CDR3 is CASSTTFYEQYF. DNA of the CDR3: TGTGCCAGCTCAACAACCTTCTACGAGCAGTACTTC.